This entry features one T cell receptor (beta chain) sequence. This sample was taken from a study of identical twins. Germline CDR1 SQVTM, CDR2 ANQGSEA. The CDR3 runs to 15 residues. V lost 4 bases and J lost 2; bases outside the gene matches: 5. One entry per CDR3 protein results from TCRdb running MiXCR on the 5' RACE reads. The sample yields 750,000 to 950,000 distinct CDR3 sequences, 10% to 15% seen once. Separately, the same data were catalogued under a study of yellow fever vaccine responses in identical twins.

Sequencing used PBMCs. This sequence joins TRBV29-1 and TRBJ2-7, with TRBD2 matching over 13 bases. This receptor was identified in a woman aged 18-30 years in good health. CDR3 amino acids: CSVVTSGRRPYEQYF. As DNA, the CDR3 is TGCAGCGTTGTGACTAGCGGGAGGAGGCCCTACGAGCAGTACTTC.